This TCR beta chain originates from a study of cytomegalovirus exposure and HLA in healthy donors. Use of 60 Vbeta and 13 Jbeta primers characterized the PCR. Profiling relied on immunoSEQ multiplex PCR, and the TCRdb table lists in-frame clones only, not all of them. The table has about 140,000 clones, approximately 71% seen once; the top ten hold 8.5% to 12%. Germline CDR1 is SEHNR and CDR2 is FQNEAQ (reference sequence). V was clipped by 4 bases and J by 1 base; unmatched bases: 4. The length of the CDR3 is 17 residues. Material for sequencing was PBMCs. The V and J genes are TRBV7-9 and TRBJ2-1, with 13 nucleotides matching TRBD2. This receptor was taken from a man younger than 40 in good health and CMV-seropositive. The CDR3: CASSSWTSGRSYNEQFF. For the CDR3, the DNA is TGTGCCAGCAGCTCCTGGACTAGCGGGAGATCCTACAATGAGCAGTTCTTC. The variable domain in full, completed from reference TRBV7-9 and TRBJ2-1, reads DTGVSQNPRHKITKRGQNVTFRCDPISEHNRLYWYRQTLGQGPEFLTYFQNEAQLEKSRLLSDRFSAERPKGSFSTLEIQRTEQGDSAMYLCASSSWTSGRSYNEQFFGPGTRLTVL.